Each of the 14 T cell receptor beta chains below was sequenced from the same sample in a study of T cell responses to AZD1222 COVID-19 vaccine. The table came from immunoSEQ multiplex PCR; TCRdb's copy has only in-frame clones and leaves some out. The sample yields more than 70,000 clones, approximately 83% seen once. Sample: peripheral blood, taken on day 0 of AZD1222 vaccination. Receptor source: an adult in good health.

V usage is TRBV6-1 and J usage is TRBJ1-1; the D is unclear. Germline CDR1 reads MNHNS; CDR2 reads SASEGT. CDR3 size: 15 residues. V was pared by 0 bases and J by 6 bases, with 14 bases between. CDR3 sequence: CASSEALGVWAEAFF. The CDR3 nucleotides are TGTGCCAGCAGTGAAGCTCTCGGGGTTTGGGCTGAAGCTTTCTTT.

In its sample, this clone was seen once. This chain joins TRBV6-5 and TRBJ1-1; a possible D gene is TRBD1 (5 bases). Germline V gene sequence: CDR1 MNHEY, CDR2 SVGAGI. CDR3 size: 14 residues. Trimming took 6 bases from V and 8 from J, leaving 19 bases between them. The CDR3 loop is CASRPQGRGGEAFF. The CDR3 nucleotides are TGTGCCAGCAGACCCCAGGGAAGGGGTGGGGAAGCTTTCTTT.

The J gene is TRBJ2-1, the V gene TRBV6-5; D unresolved. The germline V gene encodes CDR1 MNHEY and CDR2 SVGAGI. The CDR3 is 16 amino acids. Trimming took 2 bases from V and 5 from J, leaving 16 bases between them. CDR3 loop: CASSYGVSKRNNEQFF. The DNA of the CDR3 is TGTGCCAGCAGTTACGGGGTCAGCAAGAGGAACAATGAGCAGTTCTTC.

V is TRBV5-5 and J is TRBJ2-3; tentatively, D is TRBD2 (6 bases). Germline loops: CDR1 SGHKS, CDR2 YYEKEE (reference sequence). This CDR3 has 13 amino acids. The germline V and J ends were trimmed by 5 bases and 5 bases, with 12 bases remaining between them. CDR3 region: CASSPEGRDTQYF. The CDR3 DNA reads TGTGCCAGCAGTCCGGAGGGGAGAGATACGCAGTATTTT.

The chain is built from TRBV6-6 and TRBJ2-1, with TRBD2 matching over 14 bases. Losses at the gene ends were 5 bases for V and 4 bases for J; bases not matched to a gene: 10. The CDR3 contains 18 residues. Germline V gives CDR1 MNHNY, CDR2 SVGAGI (reference sequence). CDR3 nucleotide sequence: TGTGCCAGCAGTCTCACCGGGACTAGCGGGAGTACTTACAATGAGCAGTTCTTC. Translated: CASSLTGTSGSTYNEQFF.

The genes are TRBV7-9 and TRBJ2-2; D unresolved. The germline gives CDR1 SEHNR, CDR2 FQNEAQ (reference sequence). V was cut by 2 bases and J by 11 bases, with 21 bases left in between. The CDR3 has 16 amino acids. The CDR3 sequence is CASSLQRSRHRSELFF. The CDR3 DNA reads as TGTGCCAGCAGCTTACAGAGGAGCCGGCATCGAAGTGAGCTGTTTTTT.

This rearrangement joins TRBV5-6 to TRBJ2-7; the match to TRBD2 covers 9 bases. CDR1 and CDR2 (germline): SGHDT, YYEEEE. The CDR3 totals 16 residues. After removal of 7 bases from V and 7 bases from J, the junction contained 18 bases not matched to a gene. Here the CDR3 DNA reads TGTGCCAGCCGCGGGGGGGGGCCGAGTGTAGCGGGTGAGCAGTACTTC. Encoded protein: CASRGGGPSVAGEQYF.

The chain links TRBV12-3 or TRBV12-4 to TRBJ2-3; D ambiguous. The V and J ends lost 5 bases and 5 bases respectively, with 8 bases between them. The CDR3 is 12 amino acids. The CDR3 protein is CASSPGVDTQYF. DNA for the CDR3: TGTGCCAGCAGTCCCGGTGTAGATACGCAGTATTTT.

V gene TRBV4-2 combines with J gene TRBJ1-4, with TRBD1 as a possible D gene (5 bases). Germline V CDR1 and CDR2: LGHNA, YNFKEQ. This CDR3 has 16 amino acids. The V end was cut by 5 bases, the J end by 6 bases, with 19 bases between. CDR3: CASSLGGDEWDEKLFF. The CDR3 region has the DNA TGTGCCAGCAGCTTGGGGGGGGATGAGTGGGATGAAAAACTGTTTTTT.

This rearrangement joins TRBV14 to TRBJ2-2; possibly TRBD1 or TRBD2 for D (5 bases each). Trimming took off 3 bases at V and 6 bases at J, with 14 bases between the two ends. The germline V gene encodes CDR1 SGHDN and CDR2 FVKESK. The CDR3 totals 15 residues. The CDR3 sequence is CASSQGPQGPGELFF. For the CDR3, the DNA is TGTGCCAGCAGCCAGGGACCCCAGGGACCCGGGGAGCTGTTTTTT.

The J gene is TRBJ1-3, the V gene TRBV6-5; possible D gene TRBD1, 5 bases. Trimming cost V 0 bases and J 4 bases, with 10 bases left between them. CDR3 length: 15 amino acids. Germline values: CDR1 MNHEY, CDR2 SVGAGI. CDR3 DNA: TGTGCCAGCAGTTACTCGAGGGGAGGGGGAAACACCATATATTTT. Protein: CASSYSRGGGNTIYF.

The rearrangement links TRBV12-3 or TRBV12-4 to TRBJ2-5, with D possibly being TRBD1 (5 bases). The CDR3 runs 13 residues. The V end lost 1 base, the J end lost 5 bases, and 8 bases lay between the germline ends. CDR3 nucleotides: TGTGCCAGCAGTTTAGGCAGGGTGGAGACCCAGTACTTC. As protein: CASSLGRVETQYF.

This chain links TRBV5-5 with TRBJ2-5; TRBD1 agrees at 8 bases. The CDR3 contains 16 residues. The germline CDR1 and CDR2 sequences are SGHKS and YYEKEE (reference sequence). The trim removed 4 bases at V and 5 bases at J, leaving 13 bases unmatched. This chain's CDR3 is CASSPGQGVNLETQYF. The CDR3 DNA reads TGTGCCAGCAGCCCCGGACAGGGAGTTAATTTGGAGACCCAGTACTTC.

V gene TRBV5-6 combines with J gene TRBJ2-2, with 7 positions matching TRBD1. Germline V gives CDR1 SGHDT, CDR2 YYEEEE. The CDR3 loop spans 16 amino acids. With 0 bases clipped from V and 2 bases from J, the junction kept 4 bases outside the gene matches. For the CDR3, the DNA is TGTGCCAGCAGCTTGGGTCCAGGGGGAAACACCGGGGAGCTGTTTTTT. Its translation is CASSLGPGGNTGELFF.